In this sample, the clone carrying this T cell receptor beta chain turned up many times. Its cognate antigen is unknown. This sample was taken from a study of Graves' ophthalmopathy and Graves' hyperthyroidism. Study-wide context: Sampling took place at initial diagnosis, with peripheral blood obtained before any treatment. Study observations and caveats: In separating ophthalmopathy from stable hyperthyroidism, a 13-signature model achieved 87.88% sensitivity and approximately 81% specificity. In blood appeared most of the expanded thyroid clonotypes whose frequency exceeded 0.001.

Researchers took RNA transcripts and amplified TCR beta CDR3 regions from them. The library came from an HTBI-primed first-round RT-PCR and a second-round multiplex PCR. TCRdb itself ran the multiplex PCR reads through MiXCR, one entry per CDR3 protein. The table shows hundreds of thousands of distinct CDR3 sequences, with over 20% occurring only once. After removal of 3 bases from V and 7 bases from J, the junction contained 7 bases not matched to a gene. Germline CDR1 is MNHEY and CDR2 is SMNVEV (reference sequence). The CDR3 contains 15 residues. The sequenced sample was peripheral blood. The V gene is TRBV27, the J gene TRBJ2-7; 12 bases align to TRBD2. The source is a woman aged 18-30 years with stable Graves' hyperthyroidism. Some clones in this sample may be carry-over from other donors' samples. The CDR3 sequence: CASSFLAGGPEEQYF. CDR3 DNA: TGTGCCAGCAGTTTTCTAGCGGGAGGGCCAGAGGAGCAGTACTTC.